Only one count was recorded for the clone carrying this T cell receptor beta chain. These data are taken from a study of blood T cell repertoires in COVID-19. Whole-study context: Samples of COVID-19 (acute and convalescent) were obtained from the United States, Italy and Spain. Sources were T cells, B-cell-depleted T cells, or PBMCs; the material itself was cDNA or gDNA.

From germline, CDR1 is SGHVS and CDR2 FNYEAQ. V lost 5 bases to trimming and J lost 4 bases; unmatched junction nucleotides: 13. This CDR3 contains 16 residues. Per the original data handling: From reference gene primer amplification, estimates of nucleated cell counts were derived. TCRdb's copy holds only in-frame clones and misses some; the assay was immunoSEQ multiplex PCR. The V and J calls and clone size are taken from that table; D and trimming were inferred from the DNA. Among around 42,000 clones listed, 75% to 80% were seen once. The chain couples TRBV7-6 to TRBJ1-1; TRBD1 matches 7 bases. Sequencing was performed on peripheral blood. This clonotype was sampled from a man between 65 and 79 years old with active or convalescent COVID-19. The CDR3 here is CASSTRTGREGTEAFF. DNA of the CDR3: TGTGCCAGCAGCACGAGGACAGGTCGGGAGGGCACTGAAGCTTTCTTT.